This T cell receptor (beta chain) was found in a study of response to subunit inactivated influenza vaccine. General study points: The authors proposed limited new T cell recruitment per seasonal influenza vaccination.

TCRdb processed the RT-PCR reads anew with MiXCR; each CDR3 protein has one entry. The repertoire holds just over 300,000 distinct CDR3 sequences, with 20% to 25% as singletons. Per germline, CDR1 SGHTA and CDR2 FQGNSA. The CDR3 is made up of 13 amino acids. Trimming cost V 3 bases and J 0 bases, with 5 bases left between them. As concerns this clonotype: The target antigen is unknown.

The clonotype originates from a man between 45 and 75 years old who received an inactivated influenza vaccine. Source: PBMCs from blood, taken about 19 months after vaccination. The rearrangement links TRBV7-2 to TRBJ1-2; D unresolved. The CDR3 loop is CASSFGPNYGYTF. For the CDR3, the DNA is TGTGCCAGCAGCTTTGGTCCTAACTATGGCTACACCTTC.